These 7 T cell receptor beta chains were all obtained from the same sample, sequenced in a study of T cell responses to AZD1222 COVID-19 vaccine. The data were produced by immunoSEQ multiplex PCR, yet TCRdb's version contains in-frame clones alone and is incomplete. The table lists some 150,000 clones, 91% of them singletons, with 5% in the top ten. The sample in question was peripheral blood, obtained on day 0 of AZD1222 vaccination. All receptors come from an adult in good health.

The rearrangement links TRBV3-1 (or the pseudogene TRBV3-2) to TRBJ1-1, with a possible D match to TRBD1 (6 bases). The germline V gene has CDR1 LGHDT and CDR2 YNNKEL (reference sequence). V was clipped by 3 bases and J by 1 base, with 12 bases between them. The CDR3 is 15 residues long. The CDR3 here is CASSQGRGGNTEAFF. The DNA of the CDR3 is TGTGCCAGCAGCCAGGGTAGAGGGGGGAACACTGAAGCTTTCTTT.

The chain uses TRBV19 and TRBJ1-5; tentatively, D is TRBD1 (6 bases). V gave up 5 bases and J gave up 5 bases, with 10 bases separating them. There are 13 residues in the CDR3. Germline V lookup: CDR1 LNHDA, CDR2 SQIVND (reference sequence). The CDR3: CASSVDSYQPQHF. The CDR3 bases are TGTGCCAGTAGTGTGGACAGTTATCAGCCCCAGCATTTT.

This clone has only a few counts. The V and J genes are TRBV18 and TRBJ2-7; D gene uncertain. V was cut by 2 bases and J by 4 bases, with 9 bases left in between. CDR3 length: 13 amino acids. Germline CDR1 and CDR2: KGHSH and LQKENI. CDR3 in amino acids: CASSPAALYEQYF. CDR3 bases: TGTGCCAGCTCACCAGCTGCCTTATACGAGCAGTACTTC.

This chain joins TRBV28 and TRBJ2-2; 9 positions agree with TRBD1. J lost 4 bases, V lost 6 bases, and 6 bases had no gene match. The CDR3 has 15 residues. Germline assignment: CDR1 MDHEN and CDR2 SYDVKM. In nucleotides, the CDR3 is TGTGCCAGCAGGATATACAGGGGGCGCACCGGGGAGCTGTTTTTT. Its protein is CASRIYRGRTGELFF.

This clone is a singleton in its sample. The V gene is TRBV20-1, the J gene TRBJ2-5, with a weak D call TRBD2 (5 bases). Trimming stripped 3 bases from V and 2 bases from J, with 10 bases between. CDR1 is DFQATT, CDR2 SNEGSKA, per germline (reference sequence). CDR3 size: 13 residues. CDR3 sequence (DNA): TGCAGTGCTAGTTACAAGCGGCAAGAGACCCAGTACTTC. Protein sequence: CSASYKRQETQYF.

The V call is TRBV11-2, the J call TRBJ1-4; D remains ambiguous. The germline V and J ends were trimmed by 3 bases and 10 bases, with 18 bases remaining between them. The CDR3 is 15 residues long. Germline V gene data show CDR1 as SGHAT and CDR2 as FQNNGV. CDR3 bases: TGTGCCAGCAGCTTCGCAGAGACGTTTCCTGTAAAACTGTTTTTT. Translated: CASSFAETFPVKLFF.

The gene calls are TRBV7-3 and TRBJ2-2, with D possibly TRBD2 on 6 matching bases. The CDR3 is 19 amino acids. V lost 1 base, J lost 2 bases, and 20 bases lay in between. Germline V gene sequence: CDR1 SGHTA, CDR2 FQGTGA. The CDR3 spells CASSLNRVPGGANTGELFF. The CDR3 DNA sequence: TGTGCCAGCAGCTTAAACCGAGTCCCCGGAGGGGCCAACACCGGGGAGCTGTTTTTT. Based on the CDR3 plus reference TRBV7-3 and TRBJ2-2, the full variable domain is GAGVSQTPSNKVTEKGKYVELRCDPISGHTALYWYRQSLGQGPEFLIYFQGTGAADDSGLPNDRFFAVRPEGSVSTLKIQRTERGDSAVYLCASSLNRVPGGANTGELFFGEGSRLTVL.